Listed below are T cell receptor beta chains from one sample, sequenced in a study of OX40 agonist ivuxolimab in advanced cancers. TCRdb keeps only in-frame clones here, not all; method: immunoSEQ multiplex PCR. Of about 59,000 clones listed, approximately 90% are singletons. The material sequenced was CD4+ or CD8+ T cells sorted from blood, taken in a trial of the OX40 agonist ivuxolimab. Every receptor here comes from an adult with an advanced solid tumor such as melanoma, head and neck, liver or kidney cancer. Both conserved end residues are part of each CDR3. The D gene is left open where the match is weak. The size entry is marked missing in some rows and otherwise reads once, few, many or a size class.

>TRBJ2-7|.|.|TRBV29-1
TGCAGCGTTAGTACAGGAGTATACGAGCAGTACTTC
CSVSTGVYEQYF
>TRBJ2-7|.|TRBD2|TRBV4-1
TGCGCCAGCAGCCAGGCGGGAGTCACCTACGAGCAGTACTTC
CASSQAGVTYEQYF
>TRBJ2-7|.|TRBD2|TRBV5-8
TGTGCCAGCAGTACAGCGGGAGTCGGCTACGAGCAGTACTTC
CASSTAGVGYEQYF
>TRBJ1-1|.|.|TRBV2
TGTGCCAGCAGATTAACGACAGGCCTCACTGAAGCTTTCTTT
CASRLTTGLTEAFF
>TRBJ1-3|.|.|TRBV11-1
TGTGCCAGCAGCTTAGTTTTGCCAGGGCGGAACACCATATATTTT
CASSLVLPGRNTIYF
>TRBJ2-7|.|TRBD2|TRBV4-1
TGCGCCAGCAGCCAGAGAGCGGGAAGTGGGATAGAGCAGTACTTC
CASSQRAGSGIEQYF
>TRBJ1-2|.|TRBD1|TRBV6-1
TGTGCCAGCAGTGAGACAGGGTGGGACGGCTACACCTTC
CASSETGWDGYTF
>TRBJ1-1|.|.|TRBV29-1
TGCAGCGTTGCGCCTGGGGGGGGGAACACTGAAGCTTTCTTT
CSVAPGGGNTEAFF
>TRBJ2-2|.|TRBD2|TRBV7-9
TGTGCCAGCAGCTTCCTAGCGGGAGGCTTCCCCACCGGGGAGCTGTTTTTT
CASSFLAGGFPTGELFF
>TRBJ2-5|.|TRBD2|TRBV11-1
TGTGCCAGCAGCTTAGGGTCTAGCGGGAGCCGGCCGCAAGAGACCCAGTACTTC
CASSLGSSGSRPQETQYF
>TRBJ2-7|.|TRBD1|TRBV7-8
TGTGCCAGCAGCTTCCCGACAGGGGAGTTTAACGAGCAGTACTTC
CASSFPTGEFNEQYF
>TRBJ2-7|.|.|TRBV27
TGTGCCAGCAGTTCGACCCCCTACGAGCAGTACTTC
CASSSTPYEQYF
>TRBJ1-1|once|.|TRBV12-5
TGTGCTAGTGGTTTAGGGAGGGAAGCTTTCTTT
CASGLGREAFF
>TRBJ2-1|.|.|TRBV4-1
TGCGCCAGCAGCCCCGACGGGACCCCCGTGGATGAGCAGTTCTTC
CASSPDGTPVDEQFF
>TRBJ2-4|.|.|TRBV27
TGTGCCAGCAGTTTATCCGGAGGTACTGGAAACATTCAGTACTTC
CASSLSGGTGNIQYF
>TRBJ2-7|.|TRBD1|TRBV7-7
TGTGCCAGCAGCCCAGGACAGGGACCCCCCTACGAGCAGTACTTC
CASSPGQGPPYEQYF
>TRBJ1-2|.|.|TRBV29-1
TGCAGCGTTGAAGATCTACAAGCTTGGGGCTACACCTTC
CSVEDLQAWGYTF
>TRBJ2-5|.|.|TRBV4-1
TGCGCCAGCAGCCAAGGGGCAGGGTTGGACGGGGAGACCCAGTACTTC
CASSQGAGLDGETQYF
>TRBJ2-7|.|.|TRBV6-6
TGTGCCAGCAGTGGGCCGGGCGATACCTACGAGCAGTACTTC
CASSGPGDTYEQYF
>TRBJ2-7|few|TRBD2|TRBV29-1
TGCAGCGTTCTCGGACTAGCGGGAGCCTACGAGCAGTACTTC
CSVLGLAGAYEQYF
>TRBJ2-3|few|TRBD2|TRBV28
TGTGCCAGCAGTTTATGGACGGCGGGAGTTATAGATACGCAGTATTTT
CASSLWTAGVIDTQYF
>TRBJ2-3|few|.|TRBV6-1
TGTGCCAGCATATCCGGGGAAGGGGACACAGATACGCAGTATTTT
CASISGEGDTDTQYF
>TRBJ2-6|.|TRBD2|TRBV11-3
TGTGCCAGCAGCTCGACTAGCGGGAGCTCTGGGGCCAACGTCCTGACTTTC
CASSSTSGSSGANVLTF
>TRBJ2-7|.|.|TRBV19
TGTGCCAGTAGTACGGGACTGAACTACGAGCAGTACTTC
CASSTGLNYEQYF
>TRBJ2-7|.|.|TRBV7-8
TGTGCCAGCACCCATTGGGCAGGGTCCTACGAGCAGTACTTC
CASTHWAGSYEQYF
>TRBJ1-2|.|.|TRBV11-2
TGTGCCAGCAGCTTTAGTTTTAGGGCAGGGAGCGTCGTTGGCTACACCTTC
CASSFSFRAGSVVGYTF
>TRBJ2-1|.|.|TRBV11-2
TGTGCCAGCAGCCTCACAGGGTTGGGTGAGCAGTTCTTC
CASSLTGLGEQFF
>TRBJ1-1|.|.|TRBV28
TGTGCCAGCAGTTTGTCCCCCGTTGGGTACACTGAAGCTTTCTTT
CASSLSPVGYTEAFF
>TRBJ2-5|.|.|TRBV15
TGTGCCACCAGCAGAGTTCCAGGGGAGCACGGGAGAGAGACCCAGTACTTC
CATSRVPGEHGRETQYF
>TRBJ2-1|.|.|TRBV19
TGTGCCAGTAGGTCGGGGGGCTACTACAATGAGCAGTTCTTC
CASRSGGYYNEQFF
>TRBJ1-1|.|.|TRBV9
TGTGCCAGCAGCGTGGGCATGCGCGAAGAGGAAGCTTTCTTT
CASSVGMREEEAFF
>TRBJ2-3|.|.|TRBV7-2
TGTGCCAGCAGCCGACTAGAATCAGATACGCAGTATTTT
CASSRLESDTQYF
>TRBJ2-3|.|TRBD2|TRBV27
TGTGCCAGCAGTCTAGGGACTAGCGGCACAGATACGCAGTATTTT
CASSLGTSGTDTQYF
>TRBJ2-7|.|TRBD2|TRBV7-9
TGTGCCAGCATCCCACCCGGGACTAGCGGGAGCGAGCAGTACTTC
CASIPPGTSGSEQYF
>TRBJ2-1|once|TRBD2|TRBV5-1
TGCGCCAGCAGCTCAACCCTAGCGGGAGGCCCTAACTCGCAGTTCTTC
CASSSTLAGGPNSQFF
>TRBJ2-2|.|.|TRBV5-1
TGCGCCAGCAGCTCTCAGGGATTCGGCCGAGAGGAGCTGTTTTTT
CASSSQGFGREELFF
>TRBJ2-1|.|TRBD2|TRBV6-6
TGTGCCACTTCCCCGGGACTAGGTGGCGAGCAGTTCTTC
CATSPGLGGEQFF
>TRBJ2-1|.|.|TRBV29-1
TGCAGCGTAGGGGGGAATGAGCAGTTCTTC
CSVGGNEQFF
>TRBJ2-1|.|TRBD1|TRBV7-9
TGTGCCAGCAGCTTCTCCGGGACAGGGATTACTGAGCAGTTCTTC
CASSFSGTGITEQFF
>TRBJ2-1|.|TRBD1|TRBV5-1
TGCGCCAGCAGCTTAAACCCAGGGGGTGAAGTGTACAATGAGCAGTTCTTC
CASSLNPGGEVYNEQFF
>TRBJ1-1|.|.|TRBV19
TGTGCCAGTCGGCAGGGTGCAGCAGCTTTCTTT
CASRQGAAAFF
>TRBJ1-2|.|TRBD1|TRBV19
TGTGCCAGTCAACCGGGACAGGGTTGGGATTATGGCTACACCTTC
CASQPGQGWDYGYTF
>TRBJ1-1|.|.|TRBV6-1
TGTGCCAGCAGTGAGGGCAGACGGCCGAACACTGAAGCTTTCTTT
CASSEGRRPNTEAFF
>TRBJ2-2|.|.|TRBV7-8
TGTGCCAGCAGCCTAACCGGGACCGGGGAGCTGTTTTTT
CASSLTGTGELFF
>TRBJ2-7|.|.|TRBV6-5
TGTGCCAGCAGCTGGACAGCGAACTACGAGCAGTACTTC
CASSWTANYEQYF
>TRBJ2-7|.|TRBD1|TRBV27
TGTGCCAGCAGCCACAGGGGCTACGAGCAGTACTTC
CASSHRGYEQYF
>TRBJ2-7|.|TRBD2|TRBV5-4
TGTGCCAGCAGTCCGGGACTAGCCACCTACGAGCAGTACTTC
CASSPGLATYEQYF
>TRBJ2-1|.|.|TRBV19
TGTGCCAGTCGGTCCCGGGTAAGGCAGTTCTTC
CASRSRVRQFF
>TRBJ1-2|.|TRBD1|TRBV5-4
TGTGCCAGCAGCACTTGGACAGGGTTCTTCTACACCTTC
CASSTWTGFFYTF
>TRBJ1-3|.|.|TRBV4-1
TGCGCCAGCAGCCAAGATGCCCCCAACACCATATATTTT
CASSQDAPNTIYF
>TRBJ2-5|.|.|TRBV25-1
TGTGCCAGCAGTCAGACAGCGTACCAAGAGACCCAGTACTTC
CASSQTAYQETQYF
>TRBJ2-7|.|.|TRBV7-9
TGTGCCAGCAGCTTACCGACAGATTACGAGCAGTACTTC
CASSLPTDYEQYF
>TRBJ2-7|.|.|TRBV28
TGTGCCAGCCTGGACAACTGGGAGCAGTACTTC
CASLDNWEQYF
>TRBJ2-5|.|TRBD2|TRBV7-7
TGTGCCAGCAGCCCTGGACTAGCGGATCAAGAGACCCAGTACTTC
CASSPGLADQETQYF
>TRBJ1-1|.|TRBD1|TRBV6-5
TGTGCCAGCAGTAGAACCGGGACAGTGAACACTGAAGCTTTCTTT
CASSRTGTVNTEAFF
>TRBJ1-4|.|TRBD1|TRBV5-8
TGTGCCAGCGACTCCGGCGCGGGGACAGCAAATGAAAAACTGTTTTTT
CASDSGAGTANEKLFF
>TRBJ1-2|.|.|TRBV4-1
TGCGCCAGCAGCCAAACGTCGACAGCTAACTATGGCTACACCTTC
CASSQTSTANYGYTF
>TRBJ2-1|.|TRBD1|TRBV27
TGTGCCAGCAGGACAGGGGGCGCCAACAATGAGCAGTTCTTC
CASRTGGANNEQFF
>TRBJ1-2|.|.|TRBV29-1
TGCAGCGTTGATTCGGACAGTAACTATGGCTACACCTTC
CSVDSDSNYGYTF
>TRBJ2-1|.|TRBD2|TRBV11-1
TGTGCCAGCAGCTTAGCGGGACTAGCGGGCCACAATGAGCAGTTCTTC
CASSLAGLAGHNEQFF